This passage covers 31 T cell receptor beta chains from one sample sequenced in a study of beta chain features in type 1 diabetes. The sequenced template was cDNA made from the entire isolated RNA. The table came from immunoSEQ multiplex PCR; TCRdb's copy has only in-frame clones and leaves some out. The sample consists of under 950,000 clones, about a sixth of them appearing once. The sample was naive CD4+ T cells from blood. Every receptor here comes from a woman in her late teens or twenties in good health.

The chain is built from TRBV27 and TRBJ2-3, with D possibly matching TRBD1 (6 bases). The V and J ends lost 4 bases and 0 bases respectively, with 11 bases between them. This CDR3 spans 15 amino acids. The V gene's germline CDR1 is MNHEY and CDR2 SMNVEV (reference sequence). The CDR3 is CASSWLGQSTDTQYF. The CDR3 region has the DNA TGTGCCAGCAGTTGGTTAGGACAGAGCACAGATACGCAGTATTTT.

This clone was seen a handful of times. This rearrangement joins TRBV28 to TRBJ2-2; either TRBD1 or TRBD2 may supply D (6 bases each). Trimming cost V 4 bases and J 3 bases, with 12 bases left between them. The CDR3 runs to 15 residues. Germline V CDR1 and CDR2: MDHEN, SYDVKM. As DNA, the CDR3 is TGTGCCAGCAGTTCCGGACAGCGGGACACCGGGGAGCTGTTTTTT. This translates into CASSSGQRDTGELFF.

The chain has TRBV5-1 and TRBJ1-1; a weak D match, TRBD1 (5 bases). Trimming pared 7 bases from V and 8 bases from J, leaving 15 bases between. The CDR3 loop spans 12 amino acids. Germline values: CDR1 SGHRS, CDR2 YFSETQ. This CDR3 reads CASGEGQREAFF. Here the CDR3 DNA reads TGCGCCAGCGGTGAGGGGCAACGGGAAGCTTTCTTT. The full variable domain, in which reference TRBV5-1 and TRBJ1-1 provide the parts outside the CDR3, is KAGVTQTPRYLIKTRGQQVTLSCSPISGHRSVSWYQQTPGQGLQFLFEYFSETQRNKGNFPGRFSGRQFSNSRSEMNVSTLELGDSALYLCASGEGQREAFFGQGTRLTVV.

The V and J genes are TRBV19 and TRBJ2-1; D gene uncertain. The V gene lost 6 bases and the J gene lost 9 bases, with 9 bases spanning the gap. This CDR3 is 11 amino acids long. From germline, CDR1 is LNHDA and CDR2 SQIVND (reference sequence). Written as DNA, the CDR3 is TGTGCCAGTAGGGGTATTGGTGAGCAGTTCTTC. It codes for CASRGIGEQFF.

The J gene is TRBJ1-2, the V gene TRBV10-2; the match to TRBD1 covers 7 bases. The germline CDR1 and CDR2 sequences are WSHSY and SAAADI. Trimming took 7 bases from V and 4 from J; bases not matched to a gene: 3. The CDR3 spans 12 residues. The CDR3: CASKGDSYGYTF. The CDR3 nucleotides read TGCGCCAGCAAAGGGGACAGCTATGGCTACACCTTC.

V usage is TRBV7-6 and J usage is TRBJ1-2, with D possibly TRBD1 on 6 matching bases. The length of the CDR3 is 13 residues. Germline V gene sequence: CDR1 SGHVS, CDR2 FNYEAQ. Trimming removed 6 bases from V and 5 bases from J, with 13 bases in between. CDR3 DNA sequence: TGTGCCAGCAGTGCTACCACAGGGTATGGCTACACCTTC. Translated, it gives CASSATTGYGYTF.

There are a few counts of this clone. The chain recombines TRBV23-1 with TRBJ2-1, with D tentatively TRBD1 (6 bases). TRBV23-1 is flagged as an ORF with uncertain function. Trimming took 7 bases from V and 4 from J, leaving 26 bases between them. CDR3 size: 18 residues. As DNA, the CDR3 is TGCGCCAGCAAGAAGAAAGGAGTAAAGGGACACAATTACAATGAGCAGTTCTTC. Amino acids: CASKKKGVKGHNYNEQFF.

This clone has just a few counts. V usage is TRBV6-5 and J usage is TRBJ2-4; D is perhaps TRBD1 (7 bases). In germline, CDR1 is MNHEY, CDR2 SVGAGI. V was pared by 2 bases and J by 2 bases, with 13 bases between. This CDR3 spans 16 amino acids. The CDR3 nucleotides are TGTGCCAGCAGTTACGGCAGGGGGGCGCCCAAAAACATTCAGTACTTC. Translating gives CASSYGRGAPKNIQYF.

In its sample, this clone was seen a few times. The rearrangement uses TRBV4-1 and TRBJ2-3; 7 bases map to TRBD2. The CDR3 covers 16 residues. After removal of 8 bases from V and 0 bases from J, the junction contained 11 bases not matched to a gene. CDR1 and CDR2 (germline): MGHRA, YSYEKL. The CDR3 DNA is TGCGCCAGCGCCTGGGGCGGGAGTAGTAGCACAGATACGCAGTATTTT. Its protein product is CASAWGGSSSTDTQYF.

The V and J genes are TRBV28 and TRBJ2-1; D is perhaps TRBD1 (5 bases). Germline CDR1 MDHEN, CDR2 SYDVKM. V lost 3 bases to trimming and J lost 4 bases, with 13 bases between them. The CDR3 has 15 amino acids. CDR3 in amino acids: CASSLGLEDYNEQFF. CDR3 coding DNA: TGTGCCAGCAGTTTGGGGCTAGAAGATTACAATGAGCAGTTCTTC.

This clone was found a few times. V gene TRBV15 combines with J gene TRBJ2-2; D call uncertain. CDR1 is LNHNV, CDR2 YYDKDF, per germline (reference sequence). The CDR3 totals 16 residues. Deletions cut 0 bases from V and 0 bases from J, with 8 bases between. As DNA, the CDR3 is TGTGCCACCAGCAGAGATCCCAGCGCGAACACCGGGGAGCTGTTTTTT. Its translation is CATSRDPSANTGELFF.

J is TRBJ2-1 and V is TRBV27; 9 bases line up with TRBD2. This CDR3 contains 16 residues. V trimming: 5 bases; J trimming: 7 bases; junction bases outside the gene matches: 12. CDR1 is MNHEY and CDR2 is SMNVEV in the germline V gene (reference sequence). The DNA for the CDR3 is TGTGCCAGCAGTCCCTGGGACAGCGGGAGGAGTAATGAGCAGTTCTTC. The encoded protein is CASSPWDSGRSNEQFF.

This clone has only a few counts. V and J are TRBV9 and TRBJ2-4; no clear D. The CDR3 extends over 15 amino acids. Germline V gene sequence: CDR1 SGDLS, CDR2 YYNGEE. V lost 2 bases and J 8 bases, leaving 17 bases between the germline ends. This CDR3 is CASSVDASLRDIQYF. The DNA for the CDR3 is TGTGCCAGCAGCGTTGATGCCAGCTTAAGGGACATTCAGTACTTC.

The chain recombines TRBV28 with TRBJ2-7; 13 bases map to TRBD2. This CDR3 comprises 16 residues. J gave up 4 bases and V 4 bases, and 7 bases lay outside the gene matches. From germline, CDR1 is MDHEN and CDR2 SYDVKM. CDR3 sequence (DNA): TGTGCCAGCAGTTCCTCCGGGACTAGCGGGAAGTACGAGCAGTACTTC. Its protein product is CASSSSGTSGKYEQYF.

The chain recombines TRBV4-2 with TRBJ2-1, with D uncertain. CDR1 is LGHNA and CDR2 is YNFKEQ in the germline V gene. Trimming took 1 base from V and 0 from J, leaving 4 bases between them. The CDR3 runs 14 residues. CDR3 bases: TGTGCCAGCAGCCAAGCCAGCTCCTACAATGAGCAGTTCTTC. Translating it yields CASSQASSYNEQFF.

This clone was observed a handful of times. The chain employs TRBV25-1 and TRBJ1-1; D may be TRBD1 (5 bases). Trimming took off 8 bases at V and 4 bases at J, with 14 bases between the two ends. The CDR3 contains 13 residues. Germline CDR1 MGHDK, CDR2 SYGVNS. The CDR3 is CASGKRGGTEAFF. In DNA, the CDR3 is TGTGCCAGCGGTAAAAGGGGTGGCACTGAAGCTTTCTTT.

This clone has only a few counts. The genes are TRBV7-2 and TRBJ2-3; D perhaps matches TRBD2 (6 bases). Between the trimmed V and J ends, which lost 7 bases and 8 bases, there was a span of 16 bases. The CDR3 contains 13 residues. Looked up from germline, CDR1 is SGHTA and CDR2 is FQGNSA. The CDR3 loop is CASIPGLQGTQYF. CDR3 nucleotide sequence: TGTGCCAGCATCCCGGGACTTCAGGGTACGCAGTATTTT.

This chain's CDR3 is CASSPSQHQPQHF. CDR3 in DNA: TGTGCCAGCTCACCGAGTCAGCATCAGCCCCAGCATTTT. The chain joins TRBV18 to TRBJ1-5; no clear D gene. V dropped 3 bases and J dropped 5 bases, with 8 bases sitting between them. The CDR3 contains 13 residues. Germline lookup yields CDR1 KGHSH and CDR2 LQKENI. Using reference TRBV18 and TRBJ1-5 for the parts outside the CDR3, the full variable domain is NAGVMQNPRHLVRRRGQEARLRCSPMKGHSHVYWYRQLPEEGLKFMVYLQKENIIDESGMPKERFSAEFPKEGPSILRIQQVVRGDSAAYFCASSPSQHQPQHFGDGTRLSIL.

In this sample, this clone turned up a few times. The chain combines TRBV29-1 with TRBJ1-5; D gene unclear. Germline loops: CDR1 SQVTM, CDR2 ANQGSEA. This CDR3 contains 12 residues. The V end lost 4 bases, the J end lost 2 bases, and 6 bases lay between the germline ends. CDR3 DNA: TGCAGCGTTGGGTGGCGCAATCAGCCCCAGCATTTT. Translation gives CSVGWRNQPQHF.

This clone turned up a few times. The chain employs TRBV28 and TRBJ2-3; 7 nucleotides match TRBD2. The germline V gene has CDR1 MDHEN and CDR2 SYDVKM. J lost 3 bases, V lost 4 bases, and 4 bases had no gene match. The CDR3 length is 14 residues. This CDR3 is CASSSSGPTDTQYF. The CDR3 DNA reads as TGTGCCAGCAGTTCTAGCGGTCCTACAGATACGCAGTATTTT. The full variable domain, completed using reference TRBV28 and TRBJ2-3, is DVKVTQSSRYLVKRTGEKVFLECVQDMDHENMFWYRQDPGLGLRLIYFSYDVKMKEKGDIPEGYSVSREKKERFSLILESASTNQTSMYLCASSSSGPTDTQYFGPGTRLTVL.

The CDR3 spells CASSQSNRTLGLAGGVFGELFF. In DNA, the CDR3 is TGCGCCAGCAGTCAATCGAATAGGACGTTAGGACTAGCGGGAGGGGTATTCGGGGAGCTGTTTTTT. The chain couples TRBV23-1 to TRBJ2-2; TRBD2 matches 15 bases. TRBV23-1 is assigned to the ORF class and has an uncertain function. The trim removed 0 bases at V and 7 bases at J, leaving 18 bases unmatched. The CDR3 length is 22 residues.

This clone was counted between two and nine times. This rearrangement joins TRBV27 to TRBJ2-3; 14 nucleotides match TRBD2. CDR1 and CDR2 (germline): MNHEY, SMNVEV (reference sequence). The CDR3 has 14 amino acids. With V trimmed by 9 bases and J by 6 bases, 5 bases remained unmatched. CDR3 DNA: TGTGCCAGTTCGGGACTAGCGGGAGACGATACGCAGTATTTT. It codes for CASSGLAGDDTQYF.

In nucleotides, the CDR3 is TGTGCCAGCAGCTTACAGGGGTCGGAGACCCAGTACTTC. As protein: CASSLQGSETQYF. V usage is TRBV5-4 and J usage is TRBJ2-5; 7 bases match TRBD1. This CDR3 spans 13 amino acids. V trimming: 2 bases; J trimming: 5 bases; junction bases outside the gene matches: 3. CDR1 is SGHNT, CDR2 YYREEE, per germline (reference sequence). The full variable domain, completed using reference TRBV5-4 and TRBJ2-5, is ETGVTQSPTHLIKTRGQQVTLRCSSQSGHNTVSWYQQALGQGPQFIFQYYREEENGRGNFPPRFSGLQFPNYSSELNVNALELDDSALYLCASSLQGSETQYFGPGTRLLVL.

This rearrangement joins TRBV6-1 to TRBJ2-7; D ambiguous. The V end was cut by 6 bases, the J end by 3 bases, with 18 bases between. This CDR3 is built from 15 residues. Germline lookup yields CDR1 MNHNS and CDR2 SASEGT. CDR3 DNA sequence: TGTGCCAGCAGGCAACGGGTATTGGGAAGCTACGAGCAGTACTTC. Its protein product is CASRQRVLGSYEQYF.

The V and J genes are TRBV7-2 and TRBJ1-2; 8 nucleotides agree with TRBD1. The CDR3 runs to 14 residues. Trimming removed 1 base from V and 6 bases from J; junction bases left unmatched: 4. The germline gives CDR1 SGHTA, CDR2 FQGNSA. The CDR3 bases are TGTGCCAGCAGCTTAGGACAGGGGATGAATGGCTACACCTTC. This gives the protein CASSLGQGMNGYTF.

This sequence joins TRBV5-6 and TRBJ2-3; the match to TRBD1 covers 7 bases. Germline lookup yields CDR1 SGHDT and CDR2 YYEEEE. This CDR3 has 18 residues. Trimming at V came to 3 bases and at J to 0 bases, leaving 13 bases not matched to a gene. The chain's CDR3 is CASSSPRLTGASTDTQYF. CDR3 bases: TGTGCCAGCAGCTCCCCCCGCCTTACAGGGGCCAGCACAGATACGCAGTATTTT.

CDR3 bases: TGCGCCAGCAGTGGGGGCCGGGGAGGGGAGACCCAGTACTTC. Translated: CASSGGRGGETQYF. The chain combines TRBV5-1 with TRBJ2-5, with D perhaps TRBD2 (7 bases). Looked up from germline, CDR1 is SGHRS and CDR2 is YFSETQ. V lost 5 bases to trimming and J lost 5 bases, with 16 bases between them. CDR3 length: 14 amino acids. Supplemented by reference TRBV5-1 and TRBJ2-5, the full variable domain reads KAGVTQTPRYLIKTRGQQVTLSCSPISGHRSVSWYQQTPGQGLQFLFEYFSETQRNKGNFPGRFSGRQFSNSRSEMNVSTLELGDSALYLCASSGGRGGETQYFGPGTRLLVL.

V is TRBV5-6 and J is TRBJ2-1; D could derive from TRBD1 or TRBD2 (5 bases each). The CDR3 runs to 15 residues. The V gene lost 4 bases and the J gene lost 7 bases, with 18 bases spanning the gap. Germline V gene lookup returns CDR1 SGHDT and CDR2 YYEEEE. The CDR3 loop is CASSGGARYGNEQFF. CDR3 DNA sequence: TGTGCCAGCAGCGGGGGAGCGCGGTACGGGAATGAGCAGTTCTTC.

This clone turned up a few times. CDR3 sequence: CASSLDGSLREQYF. DNA of the CDR3: TGTGCCAGCAGCTTAGACGGTTCCCTCAGAGAGCAGTACTTC. The V gene is TRBV13, the J gene TRBJ2-7, with D unresolved. CDR3 length: 14 residues. With 1 base removed from V and 7 bases from J, the gap between germline ends came to 14 bases. Germline-derived CDR1 and CDR2 are PRHDT and FYEKMQ (reference sequence). The full variable domain, in which reference TRBV13 and TRBJ2-7 provide the parts outside the CDR3, is AAGVIQSPRHLIKEKRETATLKCYPIPRHDTVYWYQQGPGQDPQFLISFYEKMQSDKGSIPDRFSAQQFSDYHSELNMSSLELGDSALYFCASSLDGSLREQYFGPGTRLTVT.

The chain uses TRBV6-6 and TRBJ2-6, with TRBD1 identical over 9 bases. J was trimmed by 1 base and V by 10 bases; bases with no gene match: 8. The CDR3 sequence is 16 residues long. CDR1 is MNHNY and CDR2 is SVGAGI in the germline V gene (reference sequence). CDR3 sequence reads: CATRTGDVSGANVLTF. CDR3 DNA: TGTGCCACCAGGACAGGGGATGTGTCTGGGGCCAACGTCCTGACTTTC.

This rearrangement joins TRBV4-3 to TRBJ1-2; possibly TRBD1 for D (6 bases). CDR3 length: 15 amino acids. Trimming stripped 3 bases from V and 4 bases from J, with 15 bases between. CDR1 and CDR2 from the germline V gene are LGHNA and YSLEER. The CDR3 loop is CASSHLGQPVYGYTF. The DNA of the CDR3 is TGCGCCAGCAGCCACCTTGGACAGCCAGTCTATGGCTACACCTTC.